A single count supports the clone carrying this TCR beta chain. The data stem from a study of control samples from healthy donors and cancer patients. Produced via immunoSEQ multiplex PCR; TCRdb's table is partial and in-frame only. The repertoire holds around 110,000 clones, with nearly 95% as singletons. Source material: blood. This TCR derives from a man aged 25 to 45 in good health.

DNA of the CDR3: TGTGCCAGCAGTTTCAGGTCAGGGGGGTATCAGCCCCAGCATTTT. This encodes CASSFRSGGYQPQHF. The chain links TRBV28 to TRBJ1-5; TRBD1 aligns across 7 bases. The CDR3 runs 15 residues. V dropped 3 bases and J dropped 5; count of bases not matched to a gene: 7. Germline CDR1 MDHEN, CDR2 SYDVKM.